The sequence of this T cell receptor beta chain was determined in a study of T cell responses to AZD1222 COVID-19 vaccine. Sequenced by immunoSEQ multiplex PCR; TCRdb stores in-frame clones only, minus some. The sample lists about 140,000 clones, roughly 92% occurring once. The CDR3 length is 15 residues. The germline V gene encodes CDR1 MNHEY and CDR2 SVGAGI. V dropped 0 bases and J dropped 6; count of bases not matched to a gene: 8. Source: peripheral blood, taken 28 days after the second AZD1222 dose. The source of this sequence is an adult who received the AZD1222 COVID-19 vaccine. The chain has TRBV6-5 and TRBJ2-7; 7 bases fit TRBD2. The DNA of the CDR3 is TGTGCCAGCAGTTACTCACAGGTAGCGGGCGGCGAGCAGTACTTC. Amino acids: CASSYSQVAGGEQYF.